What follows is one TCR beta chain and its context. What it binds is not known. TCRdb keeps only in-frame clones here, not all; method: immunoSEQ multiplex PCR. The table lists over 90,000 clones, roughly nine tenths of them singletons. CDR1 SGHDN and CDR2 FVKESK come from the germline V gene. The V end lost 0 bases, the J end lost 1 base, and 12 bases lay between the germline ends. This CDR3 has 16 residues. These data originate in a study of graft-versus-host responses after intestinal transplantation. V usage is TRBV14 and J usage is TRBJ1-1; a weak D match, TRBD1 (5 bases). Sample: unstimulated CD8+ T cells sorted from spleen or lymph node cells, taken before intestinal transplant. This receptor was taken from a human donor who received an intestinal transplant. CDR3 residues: CASSQDSGHTNTEAFF. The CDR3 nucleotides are TGTGCCAGCAGCCAAGATAGTGGACACACGAACACTGAAGCTTTCTTT.